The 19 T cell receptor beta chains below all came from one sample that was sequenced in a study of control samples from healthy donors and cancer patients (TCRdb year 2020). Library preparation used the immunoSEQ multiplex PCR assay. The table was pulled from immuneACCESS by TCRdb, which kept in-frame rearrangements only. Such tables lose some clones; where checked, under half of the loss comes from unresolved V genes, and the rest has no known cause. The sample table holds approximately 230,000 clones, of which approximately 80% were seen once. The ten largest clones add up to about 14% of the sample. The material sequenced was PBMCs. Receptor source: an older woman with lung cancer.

CDR3 bases: TGTGCCAGCACCTCACTCCGGACTATACATGAGCAGTTCTTC. Protein sequence: CASTSLRTIHEQFF. The chain combines TRBV6-6 with TRBJ2-1; possibly TRBD2 for D (6 bases). Trimming cost V 7 bases and J 8 bases, with 18 bases left between them. Germline V gives CDR1 MNHNY, CDR2 SVGAGI (reference sequence). The CDR3 is 14 amino acids.

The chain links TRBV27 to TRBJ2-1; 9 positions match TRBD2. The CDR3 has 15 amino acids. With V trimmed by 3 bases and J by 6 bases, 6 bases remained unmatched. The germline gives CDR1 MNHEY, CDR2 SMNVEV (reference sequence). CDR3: CASSFWAGGPNEQFF. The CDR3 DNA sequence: TGTGCCAGCAGTTTCTGGGCGGGAGGGCCCAATGAGCAGTTCTTC.

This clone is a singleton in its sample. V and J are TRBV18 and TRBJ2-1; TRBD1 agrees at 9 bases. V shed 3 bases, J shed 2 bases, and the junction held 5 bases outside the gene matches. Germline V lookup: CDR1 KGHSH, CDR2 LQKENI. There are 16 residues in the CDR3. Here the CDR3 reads CASSPPGQGTYNEQFF. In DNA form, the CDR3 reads TGTGCCAGCTCACCCCCGGGACAGGGCACCTACAATGAGCAGTTCTTC.

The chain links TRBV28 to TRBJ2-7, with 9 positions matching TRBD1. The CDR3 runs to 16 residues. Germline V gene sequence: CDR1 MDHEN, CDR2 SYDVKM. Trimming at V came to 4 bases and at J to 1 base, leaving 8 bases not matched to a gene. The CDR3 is CASSSTGTGSSYEQYF. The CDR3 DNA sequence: TGTGCCAGCAGTTCTACCGGGACAGGGTCTTCCTACGAGCAGTACTTC. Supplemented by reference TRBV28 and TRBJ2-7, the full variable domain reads DVKVTQSSRYLVKRTGEKVFLECVQDMDHENMFWYRQDPGLGLRLIYFSYDVKMKEKGDIPEGYSVSREKKERFSLILESASTNQTSMYLCASSSTGTGSSYEQYFGPGTRLTVT.

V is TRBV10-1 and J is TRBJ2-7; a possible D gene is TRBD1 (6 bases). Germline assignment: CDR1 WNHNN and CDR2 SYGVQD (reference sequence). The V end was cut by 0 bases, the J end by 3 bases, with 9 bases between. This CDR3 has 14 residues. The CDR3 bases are TGCGCCAGCAGTGAGTCCACAGGGAGCTACGAGCAGTACTTC. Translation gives CASSESTGSYEQYF.

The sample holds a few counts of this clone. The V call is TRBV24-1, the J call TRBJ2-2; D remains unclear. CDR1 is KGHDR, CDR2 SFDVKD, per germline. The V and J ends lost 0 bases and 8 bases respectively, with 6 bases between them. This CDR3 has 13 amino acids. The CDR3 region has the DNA TGTGCCACCAGTGATTTGACTTCGGGGGAGCTGTTTTTT. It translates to CATSDLTSGELFF.

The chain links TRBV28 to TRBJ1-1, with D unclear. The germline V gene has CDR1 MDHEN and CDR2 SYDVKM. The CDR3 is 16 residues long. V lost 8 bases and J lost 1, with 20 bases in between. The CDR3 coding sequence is TGTGCCAGCTTCCTCCCGACCGGGTCCGGGAACACTGAAGCTTTCTTT. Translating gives CASFLPTGSGNTEAFF.

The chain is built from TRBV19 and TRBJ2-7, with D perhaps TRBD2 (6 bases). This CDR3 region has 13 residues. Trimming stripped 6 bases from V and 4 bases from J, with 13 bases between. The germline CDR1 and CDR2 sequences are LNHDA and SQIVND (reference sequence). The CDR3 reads CASRGRDRYEQYF. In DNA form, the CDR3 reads TGTGCCAGTAGGGGGCGGGACCGATACGAGCAGTACTTC.

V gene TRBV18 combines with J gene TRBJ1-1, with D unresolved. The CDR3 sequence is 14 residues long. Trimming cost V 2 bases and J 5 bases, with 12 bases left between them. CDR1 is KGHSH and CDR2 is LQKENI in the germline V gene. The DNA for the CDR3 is TGTGCCAGCTCACCAGTAGAGTCTCGGACTGAAGCTTTCTTT. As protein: CASSPVESRTEAFF. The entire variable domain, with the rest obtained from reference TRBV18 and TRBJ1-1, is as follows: NAGVMQNPRHLVRRRGQEARLRCSPMKGHSHVYWYRQLPEEGLKFMVYLQKENIIDESGMPKERFSAEFPKEGPSILRIQQVVRGDSAAYFCASSPVESRTEAFFGQGTRLTVV.

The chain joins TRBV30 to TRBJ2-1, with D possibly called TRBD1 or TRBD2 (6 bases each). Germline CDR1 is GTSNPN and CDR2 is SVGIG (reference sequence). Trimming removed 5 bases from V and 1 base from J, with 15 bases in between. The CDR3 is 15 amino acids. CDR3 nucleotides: TGTGCCTGGCCTCCGAGGGGGGTATCCTACAATGAGCAGTTCTTC. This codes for CAWPPRGVSYNEQFF.

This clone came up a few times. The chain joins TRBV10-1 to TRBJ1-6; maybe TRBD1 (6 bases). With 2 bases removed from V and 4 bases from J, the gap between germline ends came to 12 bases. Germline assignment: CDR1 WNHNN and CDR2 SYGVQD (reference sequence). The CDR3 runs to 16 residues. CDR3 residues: CASSEMRQAYNSPLHF. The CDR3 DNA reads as TGCGCCAGCAGTGAGATGCGACAGGCTTATAATTCACCCCTCCACTTT.

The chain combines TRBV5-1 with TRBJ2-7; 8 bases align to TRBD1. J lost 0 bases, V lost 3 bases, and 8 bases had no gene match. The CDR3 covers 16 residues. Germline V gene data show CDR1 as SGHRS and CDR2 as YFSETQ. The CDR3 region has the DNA TGCGCCAGCAGCTACTCGACAGGGGCGAGCTCCTACGAGCAGTACTTC. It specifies CASSYSTGASSYEQYF. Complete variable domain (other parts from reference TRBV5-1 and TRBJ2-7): KAGVTQTPRYLIKTRGQQVTLSCSPISGHRSVSWYQQTPGQGLQFLFEYFSETQRNKGNFPGRFSGRQFSNSRSEMNVSTLELGDSALYLCASSYSTGASSYEQYFGPGTRLTVT.

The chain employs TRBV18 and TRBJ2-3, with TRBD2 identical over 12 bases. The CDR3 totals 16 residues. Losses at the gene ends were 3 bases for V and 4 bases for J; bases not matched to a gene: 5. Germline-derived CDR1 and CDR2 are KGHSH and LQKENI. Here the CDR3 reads CASSPPSGRVSDTQYF. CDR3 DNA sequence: TGTGCCAGCTCACCGCCTAGCGGGAGGGTATCAGATACGCAGTATTTT.

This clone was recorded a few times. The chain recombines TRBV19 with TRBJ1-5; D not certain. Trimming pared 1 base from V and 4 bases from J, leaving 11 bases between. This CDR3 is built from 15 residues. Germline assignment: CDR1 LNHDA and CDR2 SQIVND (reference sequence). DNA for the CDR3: TGTGCCAGTAGTATAGTGTCACGCCGAAATCAGCCCCAGCATTTT. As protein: CASSIVSRRNQPQHF.

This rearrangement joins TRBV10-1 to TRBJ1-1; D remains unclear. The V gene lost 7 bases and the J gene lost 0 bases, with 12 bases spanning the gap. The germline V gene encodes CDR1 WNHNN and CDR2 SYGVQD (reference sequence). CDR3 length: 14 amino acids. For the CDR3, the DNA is TGCGCCAGCAATGAACAGAGCATGAACACTGAAGCTTTCTTT. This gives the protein CASNEQSMNTEAFF.

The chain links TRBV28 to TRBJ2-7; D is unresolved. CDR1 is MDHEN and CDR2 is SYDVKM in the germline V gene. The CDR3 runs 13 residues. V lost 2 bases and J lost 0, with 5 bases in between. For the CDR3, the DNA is TGTGCCAGCAGTTTACCCCACTCCTACGAGCAGTACTTC. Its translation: CASSLPHSYEQYF.

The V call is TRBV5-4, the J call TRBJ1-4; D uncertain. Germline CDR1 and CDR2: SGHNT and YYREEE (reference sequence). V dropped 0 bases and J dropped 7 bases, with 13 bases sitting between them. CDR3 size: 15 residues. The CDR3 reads CASSLGGGPLEKLFF. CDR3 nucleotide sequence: TGTGCCAGCAGCTTGGGGGGAGGGCCCCTTGAAAAACTGTTTTTT.

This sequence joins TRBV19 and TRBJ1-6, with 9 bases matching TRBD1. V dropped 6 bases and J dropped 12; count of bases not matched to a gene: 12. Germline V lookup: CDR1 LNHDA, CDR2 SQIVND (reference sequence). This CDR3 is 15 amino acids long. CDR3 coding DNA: TGTGCCAGTAGGTACGCCGGGACAGGGATTGAACCCCTCCACTTT. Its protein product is CASRYAGTGIEPLHF.

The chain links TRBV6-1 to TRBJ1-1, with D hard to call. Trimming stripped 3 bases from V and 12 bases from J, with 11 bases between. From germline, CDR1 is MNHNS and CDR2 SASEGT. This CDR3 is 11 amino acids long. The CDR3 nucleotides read TGTGCCAGCAGTGATAGCAGAGAACCTTTCTTT. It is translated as CASSDSREPFF.